Following are 14 T cell receptor beta chains from one sample sequenced in a study of cytomegalovirus exposure and HLA in healthy donors. Primers for the PCR totalled 60 Vbeta and 13 Jbeta. The method was immunoSEQ multiplex PCR; TCRdb's version includes in-frame clones alone and lacks a portion of them. There are approximately 80,000 clones in the sample; roughly 78% occur only once, and 2% to 3% lies in the top ten. The sequenced material came from PBMCs. The receptors here all came from a male donor in good health and CMV-seropositive.

The chain has TRBV6-5 and TRBJ1-2; 7 nucleotides line up with TRBD1. Germline trimming cut 2 bases from V and 5 bases from J; bases unmatched to any gene: 11. Germline CDR1 MNHEY, CDR2 SVGAGI. The CDR3 loop spans 16 amino acids. The DNA of the CDR3 is TGTGCCAGCAGTTACGACAGGGCGGTTGGGGGTTATGGCTACACCTTC. It is translated as CASSYDRAVGGYGYTF.

The chain joins TRBV7-2 to TRBJ2-3, with 11 bases matching TRBD2. The CDR3 contains 17 residues. The J segment lost 3 bases and the V segment lost 5 bases, leaving 10 bases of the junction unmatched. Per the germline V gene, CDR1 is SGHTA and CDR2 is FQGNSA. The CDR3 region is CASSQKLAGGITDTQYF. In DNA, the CDR3 is TGTGCCAGCAGCCAAAAATTAGCGGGAGGGATAACAGATACGCAGTATTTT.

The genes are TRBV18 and TRBJ2-7; D is unclear. V was pared by 1 base and J by 3 bases, with 10 bases between. CDR1 KGHSH and CDR2 LQKENI come from the germline V gene. The CDR3 is made up of 14 amino acids. The CDR3 DNA reads as TGTGCCAGCTCACCACTACTGGTGAGCTACGAGCAGTACTTC. Its translation is CASSPLLVSYEQYF.

This sequence joins TRBV19 and TRBJ2-2, with 12 bases lining up with TRBD2. The trim removed 4 bases at V and 1 base at J, leaving 4 bases unmatched. This CDR3 comprises 17 residues. CDR1 is LNHDA and CDR2 is SQIVND in the germline V gene (reference sequence). DNA for the CDR3: TGTGCCAGTAGTAAGCAGGGACTAGCGGGGAACACCGGGGAGCTGTTTTTT. Residues: CASSKQGLAGNTGELFF.

The genes are TRBV27 and TRBJ1-1; D gene uncertain. Trimming pared 6 bases from V and 10 bases from J, leaving 18 bases between. This CDR3 spans 13 amino acids. CDR1 MNHEY and CDR2 SMNVEV come from the germline V gene (reference sequence). DNA of the CDR3: TGTGCCAGCAGCAACCGGGAGGCGCGAGCAGCTTTCTTT. Translated, it gives CASSNREARAAFF.

This chain joins TRBV5-4 and TRBJ2-7, with 10 bases matching TRBD2. This CDR3 region has 16 residues. Germline V lookup: CDR1 SGHNT, CDR2 YYREEE (reference sequence). Germline trimming cut 2 bases from V and 3 bases from J; bases unmatched to any gene: 8. CDR3 sequence (DNA): TGTGCCAGCAGCTTTGTACTAGCGGGGATCCTCTACGAGCAGTACTTC. Translated, it gives CASSFVLAGILYEQYF. The whole variable domain, remainder taken from reference TRBV5-4 and TRBJ2-7, is ETGVTQSPTHLIKTRGQQVTLRCSSQSGHNTVSWYQQALGQGPQFIFQYYREEENGRGNFPPRFSGLQFPNYSSELNVNALELDDSALYLCASSFVLAGILYEQYFGPGTRLTVT.

The chain uses TRBV5-1 and TRBJ1-1, with TRBD1 identical over 8 bases. J gave up 0 bases and V 2 bases, and 0 bases lay outside the gene matches. The CDR3 runs 14 residues. Germline values: CDR1 SGHRS, CDR2 YFSETQ. CDR3: CASSLQGVNTEAFF. DNA for the CDR3: TGCGCCAGCAGCTTACAGGGGGTGAACACTGAAGCTTTCTTT.

The chain is built from TRBV11-3 and TRBJ2-2; 7 bases align to TRBD1. The V segment lost 0 bases and the J segment 6 bases; nucleotides outside the gene matches: 7. The germline gives CDR1 SGHNT, CDR2 YENEEA. There are 16 residues in the CDR3. CDR3 protein: CASSLDRGQMAGELFF. The CDR3 DNA is TGTGCCAGCAGCTTAGATAGGGGACAGATGGCCGGGGAGCTGTTTTTT.

The chain links TRBV6-4 to TRBJ2-7; D is perhaps TRBD2 (5 bases). The CDR3 has 19 amino acids. The germline CDR1 and CDR2 sequences are MRHNA and SNTAGT. The V end lost 0 bases, the J end lost 0 bases, and 21 bases lay between the germline ends. The CDR3 DNA sequence: TGTGCCAGCAGTGACTCGAGGTTAGCTGAGGGCCCCAGCTCCTACGAGCAGTACTTC. It yields the protein CASSDSRLAEGPSSYEQYF.

The chain uses TRBV28 and TRBJ1-5, with no clear D. Per the germline V gene, CDR1 is MDHEN and CDR2 is SYDVKM. The CDR3 covers 12 residues. For the CDR3, the DNA is TGTGCTTCAGCGAATGGTGTACAGCCCCAGCATTTT. Amino acid sequence: CASANGVQPQHF.

The rearrangement links TRBV27 to TRBJ2-1, with D maybe TRBD1 (6 bases). CDR3 length equals 13 residues. The V and J ends lost 3 bases and 7 bases respectively, with 10 bases between them. Per the germline V gene, CDR1 is MNHEY and CDR2 is SMNVEV (reference sequence). Here the CDR3 reads CASSFAQGNEQFF. The DNA of the CDR3 is TGTGCCAGCAGTTTCGCACAGGGTAATGAGCAGTTCTTC.

The CDR3 loop reads CASSPDRKDTQYF. The DNA for the CDR3 is TGTGCCAGCAGCCCAGATCGAAAGGATACGCAGTATTTT. This chain connects TRBV5-5 to TRBJ2-3; D is ambiguous. This CDR3 is built from 13 residues. V was cut by 4 bases and J by 6 bases, with 12 bases left in between. Germline V gene lookup returns CDR1 SGHKS and CDR2 YYEKEE (reference sequence). Combining the CDR3 with reference TRBV5-5 and TRBJ2-3 gives the whole variable domain DAGVTQSPTHLIKTRGQQVTLRCSPISGHKSVSWYQQVLGQGPQFIFQYYEKEERGRGNFPDRFSARQFPNYSSELNVNALLLGDSALYLCASSPDRKDTQYFGPGTRLTVL.

V gene TRBV7-3 combines with J gene TRBJ2-7; no clear D gene. The germline V and J ends were trimmed by 8 bases and 0 bases, with 11 bases remaining between them. The CDR3 is made up of 13 amino acids. Germline V lookup: CDR1 SGHTA, CDR2 FQGTGA. CDR3 sequence reads: CASGYGSSYEQYF. The CDR3 bases are TGTGCCAGCGGCTACGGTAGCTCCTACGAGCAGTACTTC. The whole variable domain, remainder taken from reference TRBV7-3 and TRBJ2-7, is GAGVSQTPSNKVTEKGKYVELRCDPISGHTALYWYRQSLGQGPEFLIYFQGTGAADDSGLPNDRFFAVRPEGSVSTLKIQRTERGDSAVYLCASGYGSSYEQYFGPGTRLTVT.

This clone was observed a single time. The chain uses TRBV15 and TRBJ1-4; 7 bases are shared with TRBD1. This CDR3 contains 14 residues. Looked up from germline, CDR1 is LNHNV and CDR2 is YYDKDF (reference sequence). J was trimmed by 4 bases and V by 5 bases; bases with no gene match: 4. The CDR3 DNA reads as TGTGCCACCAGCTCAGGACAGGTTAATGAAAAACTGTTTTTT. Translating it yields CATSSGQVNEKLFF.